This is a list of T cell receptor beta chains from one sample in a study of T cell responses to AZD1222 COVID-19 vaccine. The assay was immunoSEQ multiplex PCR, and TCRdb's table has in-frame clones only and misses some. The data show about 70,000 clones, 85% seen once. The sample was peripheral blood, taken on day 0 of AZD1222 vaccination. The receptor set was obtained from an adult in good health. Each CDR3 is given with its conserved first and last residue. The D gene is left open where the match is weak. A clone size is listed for some rows: how often the clone was seen (once, few, many), or a class if it is expanded.

D gene	clone size	V gene	J gene	CDR3 length	CDR3 DNA	CDR3 protein
TRBD1	.	TRBV19	TRBJ1-2	13	TGTGCCAGCACCCGGGACAGGGGCGAAGGCTACACCTTC	CASTRDRGEGYTF
.	.	TRBV6-1	TRBJ1-3	13	TGTGCCAGCAGTGATGGCCAGGGGCTCACCATATATTTT	CASSDGQGLTIYF
.	.	TRBV5-1	TRBJ2-2	13	TGCGCCAGCAGCTTGGCCGTAACCGGGGAGCTGTTTTTT	CASSLAVTGELFF
.	.	TRBV15	TRBJ1-2	15	TGTGCCACCAGCAGAGGCCAGGGAGGGACGAAGGGCTACACCTTC	CATSRGQGGTKGYTF
.	.	TRBV2	TRBJ2-1	12	TGTGCCAGCAGTCCGCAGGGCAATGAGCAGTTCTTC	CASSPQGNEQFF
.	once	TRBV2	TRBJ1-6	14	TGTGCCAGCAGGTTGGGAACGGAGAATTCACCCCTCCACTTT	CASRLGTENSPLHF
TRBD1	.	TRBV18	TRBJ1-4	15	TGTGCCAGCTCACCAGGACAGGAAGATAATGAAAAACTGTTTTTT	CASSPGQEDNEKLFF
.	.	TRBV2	TRBJ1-5	15	TGTGCCGGCTCACAGGGTACAGGGAGCAATCAGCCCCAGCATTTT	CAGSQGTGSNQPQHF
.	.	TRBV14	TRBJ1-2	12	TGTGCCACTTTAATGGGATCTAGGGGCTACACCTTC	CATLMGSRGYTF
.	.	TRBV5-1	TRBJ1-3	15	TGCGCCAGCAGCGTACCCGGGGGCAATGGAAACACCATATATTTT	CASSVPGGNGNTIYF
TRBD1	few	TRBV3-1/TRBV3-2	TRBJ1-2	17	TGTGCCAGCAGCGCCCGAGGGAGCAGACAGGGCAGCTATGGCTACACCTTC	CASSARGSRQGSYGYTF
.	.	TRBV11-3	TRBJ1-5	13	TGTGCCAGCAGCTCAGACCCCCACCAGCCCCAGCATTTT	CASSSDPHQPQHF
.	.	TRBV2	TRBJ2-1	14	TGTGCCAGCAGTGTAACCGATTCCTACAATGAGCAGTTCTTC	CASSVTDSYNEQFF
.	.	TRBV19	TRBJ2-5	13	TGTGCCAGTAGTCGTTCGCAGGGAGAGACCCAGTACTTC	CASSRSQGETQYF
.	.	TRBV6-5	TRBJ1-2	15	TGTGCCAGCAGTTGGGACTGGACAGTCCGATATGGCTACACCTTC	CASSWDWTVRYGYTF
.	.	TRBV5-1	TRBJ2-5	13	TGCGCCAGCAGGGACAGCAACGCAGAGACCCAGTACTTC	CASRDSNAETQYF
TRBD2	.	TRBV7-9	TRBJ2-7	16	TGTGCCAGCAGCTTAGGGCCAAGCGGGAGTCCCGCCGAGCAGTACTTC	CASSLGPSGSPAEQYF
.	.	TRBV2	TRBJ2-3	15	TGTGCCAGCAGTGGACGGACGGTACTCACAGATACGCAGTATTTT	CASSGRTVLTDTQYF
.	once	TRBV3-1/TRBV3-2	TRBJ2-7	14	TGTGCCAGCAGCCAAACCGGTACCTCCCACGAGCAGTACTTC	CASSQTGTSHEQYF
.	once	TRBV19	TRBJ1-1	14	TGTGCCAGTAGTATAGGCGGCCTTAGCACTGAAGCTTTCTTT	CASSIGGLSTEAFF
TRBD2	.	TRBV19	TRBJ2-5	17	TGTGCCAGTAGTATGAGCGAACTAGCGGGCCTACAAGAGACCCAGTACTTC	CASSMSELAGLQETQYF
.	.	TRBV21-1	TRBJ2-7	16	TGTGCCAGCAGCAAAGCGCTGGCAGGGGGATGTAACGAGCAGTACTTC	CASSKALAGGCNEQYF
.	.	TRBV5-1	TRBJ2-3	15	TGCGCCAGCAGCTTGGCCGGCGTGAACACAGATACGCAGTATTTT	CASSLAGVNTDTQYF
TRBD2	.	TRBV9	TRBJ2-1	15	TGTGCCAGCAGCGAGACTAGCGGAATATACAATGAGCAGTTCTTC	CASSETSGIYNEQFF
.	.	TRBV5-1	TRBJ2-7	12	TGCGCCAGCAGCTGGAGGGACACCGAGCAGTACTTC	CASSWRDTEQYF
.	.	TRBV19	TRBJ1-5	13	TGTGCCAGTAGTATGCCCGGCAATCAGCCCCAGCATTTT	CASSMPGNQPQHF
.	.	TRBV7-9	TRBJ2-7	12	TGTGCCAGCAGCCAGGACAGCTACGAGCAGTACTTC	CASSQDSYEQYF
.	.	TRBV19	TRBJ2-1	15	TGTGCCAGTAGTATTATGGGGGTGACCTACAATGAGCAGTTCTTC	CASSIMGVTYNEQFF
.	.	TRBV2	TRBJ2-2	12	TGTGCCAGCAGACAGGGTGCCGGGGAGCTGTTTTTT	CASRQGAGELFF
TRBD1	.	TRBV7-9	TRBJ2-3	15	TGTGCCAGCAGCATAGGGACAGACCCCACAGATACGCAGTATTTT	CASSIGTDPTDTQYF
.	.	TRBV7-2	TRBJ2-7	14	TGTGCCAGCAGCTACGGGACTTCGGAATACGAGCAGTACTTC	CASSYGTSEYEQYF
TRBD2	.	TRBV13	TRBJ2-1	15	TGTGCCAGCAGCTTACTAGCGGGGGGCCACAATGAGCAGTTCTTC	CASSLLAGGHNEQFF
TRBD1	.	TRBV7-8	TRBJ2-3	15	TGTGCCAGCAGCTTGGGGACAGGGAAAATGGATACGCAGTATTTT	CASSLGTGKMDTQYF
TRBD2	.	TRBV14	TRBJ2-1	14	TGTGCCAGCAGCCCCCGGGACTATTACAATGAGCAGTTCTTC	CASSPRDYYNEQFF
.	few	TRBV4-2	TRBJ1-4	16	TGTGCCAGCAGCCAAGATTGGGGGGACACTAATGAAAAACTGTTTTTT	CASSQDWGDTNEKLFF
TRBD1	.	TRBV4-2	TRBJ1-6	16	TGTGCCAGCAGCCAACAGAGTACAGGGGGTAATTCACCCCTCCACTTT	CASSQQSTGGNSPLHF
TRBD2	.	TRBV14	TRBJ2-3	16	TGTGCCAGCAGCCAAGAGACTAGCGGGAGTAATGGTACGCAGTATTTT	CASSQETSGSNGTQYF
TRBD1	.	TRBV6-5	TRBJ2-7	14	TGTGCCAGCAAAGGACAGGCGTACTCCTACGAGCAGTACTTC	CASKGQAYSYEQYF
.	.	TRBV19	TRBJ1-5	15	TGTGCCAGTAGAGGGGCCCGGAGGGACAATCAGCCCCAGCATTTT	CASRGARRDNQPQHF
.	.	TRBV12-3/TRBV12-4	TRBJ2-2	13	TGTGCCAGCGGAACTATTAACACCGGGGAGCTGTTTTTT	CASGTINTGELFF
.	.	TRBV11-3	TRBJ2-3	14	TGTGCCAGCAGCCTGGAGGGGGGCGGCGATACGCAGTATTTT	CASSLEGGGDTQYF
.	once	TRBV7-2	TRBJ1-1	14	TGTGCCAGCAGCTTAGCCAGGACAACCGTTGAAGCTTTCTTT	CASSLARTTVEAFF
.	.	TRBV3-1/TRBV3-2	TRBJ2-1	14	TGTGCCAGCAGCCCGGACTCCTCCTACAATGAGCAGTTCTTC	CASSPDSSYNEQFF
.	few	TRBV12-3/TRBV12-4	TRBJ2-1	13	TGTGCCAGCAGTAGGGACACCTACAATGAGCAGTTCTTC	CASSRDTYNEQFF
TRBD1	.	TRBV10-1	TRBJ1-5	19	TGCGCCAGCAGTGAAGTTGAGACAGGGGGCCTAGAGAGCAATCAGCCCCAGCATTTT	CASSEVETGGLESNQPQHF
.	once	TRBV18	TRBJ1-2	12	TGTGCCAGCTCACCCAAGAGGGAAGGCTACACCTTC	CASSPKREGYTF
TRBD1	.	TRBV5-1	TRBJ1-2	15	TGCGCCAGCAGCTTGGGTATGAGGGGGCAATCTGGCTACACCTTC	CASSLGMRGQSGYTF
.	.	TRBV25-1	TRBJ2-7	15	TGTGCCAGCAGTGGGACCGGGACGCCTTTCTACGAGCAGTACTTC	CASSGTGTPFYEQYF
.	.	TRBV4-2	TRBJ1-1	14	TGTGCCAGCAGCCAAGATAGGGGGAGCACTGAAGCTTTCTTT	CASSQDRGSTEAFF
TRBD1	.	TRBV27	TRBJ2-3	15	TGTGCCAGCAGTTCGCGACAGGGGAGCACAGATACGCAGTATTTT	CASSSRQGSTDTQYF
.	.	TRBV11-3	TRBJ1-6	18	TGTGCCAGCAGCTTGGAACAGGGCGGCAGCTCCTATAATTCACCCCTCCACTTT	CASSLEQGGSSYNSPLHF
.	.	TRBV10-1	TRBJ1-1	13	TGCGCCAGCAGTGGAGGGGCCGACACTGAAGCTTTCTTT	CASSGGADTEAFF
.	.	TRBV7-2	TRBJ1-2	11	TGTGCCAGCAGCCCCGGGAGGAGTTTCACCTTC	CASSPGRSFTF